Below are 10 T cell receptor beta chains sequenced from a single sample in a study of cytomegalovirus exposure and HLA in healthy donors. With 60 Vbeta and 13 Jbeta primers, the PCR was carried out. Sequencing used immunoSEQ multiplex PCR; TCRdb keeps in-frame clones, though not all of them. The data show around 65,000 clones, roughly four fifths seen once. Sequencing was carried out using PBMCs. These TCRs come from a woman aged 30 to 39 in good health and CMV-seropositive.

This chain connects TRBV28 to TRBJ1-6; D is undetermined. V lost 5 bases and J 6 bases, leaving 11 bases between the germline ends. The CDR3 totals 14 residues. The germline CDR1 and CDR2 sequences are MDHEN and SYDVKM. This CDR3 is CASSPQVANSPLHF. The CDR3 DNA is TGTGCCAGCAGTCCCCAGGTTGCTAATTCACCCCTCCACTTT.

The DNA of the CDR3 is TGTGCCACCAGCAGAGAGGCAGGGGGCTACACCTTC. Translation: CATSREAGGYTF. The chain links TRBV15 to TRBJ1-2, with D possibly matching TRBD1 (5 bases). V dropped 0 bases and J dropped 8 bases, with 7 bases sitting between them. CDR3 length: 12 residues. Germline V gives CDR1 LNHNV, CDR2 YYDKDF (reference sequence).

The J gene is TRBJ1-2, the V gene TRBV7-8, with D possibly matching TRBD1 (6 bases). Germline loops: CDR1 SGHVS, CDR2 FQNEAQ. V lost 0 bases and J 3 bases, leaving 14 bases between the germline ends. This CDR3 is 16 amino acids long. The CDR3 loop is CASSLARQVDYYGYTF. CDR3 sequence (DNA): TGTGCCAGCAGCTTAGCGCGACAGGTCGACTACTATGGCTACACCTTC. Variable domain in full (rest from reference TRBV7-8 and TRBJ1-2): GAGVSQSPRYKVAKRGQDVALRCDPISGHVSLFWYQQALGQGPEFLTYFQNEAQLDKSGLPSDRFFAERPEGSVSTLKIQRTQQEDSAVYLCASSLARQVDYYGYTFGSGTRLTVV.

The chain combines TRBV28 with TRBJ2-4, with 7 bases matching TRBD2. Germline CDR1 and CDR2: MDHEN and SYDVKM. Losses at the gene ends were 3 bases for V and 1 base for J; bases not matched to a gene: 9. The CDR3 length is 17 residues. CDR3 in amino acids: CASSFVIAGAAKNIQYF. The DNA of the CDR3 is TGTGCCAGCAGTTTCGTCATTGCGGGAGCGGCCAAAAACATTCAGTACTTC.

V gene TRBV29-1 combines with J gene TRBJ2-6; 8 bases are shared with TRBD1. Unmatched junction bases numbered 8, after V lost 0 bases and J lost 1 base. The CDR3 consists of 18 residues. Germline CDR1 reads SQVTM; CDR2 reads ANQGSEA. The CDR3 DNA reads as TGCAGCGTTGAAGATAGGACAGGGCGGAAATCTGGGGCCAACGTCCTGACTTTC. This gives the protein CSVEDRTGRKSGANVLTF.

V usage is TRBV4-1 and J usage is TRBJ2-3; 7 bases align to TRBD1. This CDR3 comprises 17 residues. J was trimmed by 2 bases and V by 5 bases; bases with no gene match: 13. Looked up from germline, CDR1 is MGHRA and CDR2 is YSYEKL. The DNA of the CDR3 is TGCGCCAGCAGCTCCGAGGGGGCATCGTCATCCACAGATACGCAGTATTTT. The encoded protein is CASSSEGASSSTDTQYF.

The chain links TRBV6-5 to TRBJ1-2; a weak D match, TRBD1 (6 bases). The CDR3 is 15 amino acids. Trimming removed 6 bases at V and 8 bases at J, with 22 bases between. The germline V gene encodes CDR1 MNHEY and CDR2 SVGAGI. As DNA, the CDR3 is TGTGCCAGCAGGGAGGCCGTGGGGGGGGCGCCCGGCTACACCTTC. This translates into CASREAVGGAPGYTF.

V usage is TRBV30 and J usage is TRBJ1-1, with D maybe TRBD1 (5 bases). Deletions cut 5 bases from V and 4 bases from J, with 11 bases between. The CDR3 loop spans 12 amino acids. Germline V gene data show CDR1 as GTSNPN and CDR2 as SVGIG (reference sequence). The CDR3 loop is CAWELGRTEAFF. CDR3 nucleotides: TGTGCCTGGGAGCTGGGGCGCACTGAAGCTTTCTTT.

This clone showed up just once. V is TRBV7-4 and J is TRBJ2-7, with 7 nucleotides matching TRBD2. Germline assignment: CDR1 SGHVT and CDR2 SQSDAQ. This CDR3 contains 14 residues. V shed 1 base and J 3 bases; nucleotides not matched to a gene: 3. CDR3 DNA: TGTGCCAGCAGCTTAGGGCCGGGAGGCTACGAGCAGTACTTC. Translation gives CASSLGPGGYEQYF.

This sequence joins TRBV11-3 and TRBJ2-2, with TRBD1 matching 7 bases. V was clipped by 4 bases and J by 2 bases; unmatched bases: 7. This CDR3 region has 16 residues. The germline CDR1 and CDR2 sequences are SGHNT and YENEEA. Here the CDR3 DNA reads TGTGCCAGCAGCTCCACAGACAGGGTAAACACCGGGGAGCTGTTTTTT. Its protein product is CASSSTDRVNTGELFF.